A selection of T cell receptor beta chains follows, all from one sample in a study of human T cells and chemical hapten exposure. TCRdb independently ran MiXCR on the RACE reads; one entry per CDR3 protein. Among approximately 370,000 distinct CDR3 sequences, 5.5% were seen once, and the ten largest hold over 7%. The sequencing used whole blood, collected in connection with sensitization to the hapten diphenylcyclopropenone (DPC). These receptors originate from a woman between 18 and 30 years old with alopecia areata. Some clones in this sample may be carry-over from other donors' samples. Each CDR3 is given with its conserved first and last residue. Each record gives: clone size, J gene, D gene, V gene, CDR3 DNA, CDR3 protein. D genes are given only for firm matches. Where a row states a size, it is once, few, many or the class of an expanded clone; other rows omit it.

size: many
J: TRBJ1-2
D: .
V: TRBV18
DNA: TGTGCCAGCTCACCCCGTCCCGAGGGCTATGGCTACACCTTC
CDR3: CASSPRPEGYGYTF

size: many
J: TRBJ2-1
D: .
V: TRBV7-9
DNA: TGTGCCAGCAGCTCGCTGACGGGGGGCCTGGGCCACAATGAGCAGTTCTTC
CDR3: CASSSLTGGLGHNEQFF

size: .
J: TRBJ2-6
D: TRBD1
V: TRBV7-2
DNA: TGTGCCAGCAGCTTAGGGACAGGGGGAATCAACGTCCTGACTTTC
CDR3: CASSLGTGGINVLTF

size: few
J: TRBJ1-2
D: .
V: TRBV29-1
DNA: TGCAGCGTTGCAGGAGACAGCCAGGGGCTTGGGGTCTACACCTTC
CDR3: CSVAGDSQGLGVYTF

size: many
J: TRBJ1-2
D: .
V: TRBV6-5
DNA: TGTGCCAGCAGCCGTACAGCAACCTATGGCTACACCTTC
CDR3: CASSRTATYGYTF

size: few
J: TRBJ1-1
D: .
V: TRBV5-5
DNA: TGTGCCAGCAGCTTGGGCGTGGCCACTGAAGCTTTCTTT
CDR3: CASSLGVATEAFF

size: many
J: TRBJ2-7
D: .
V: TRBV7-9
DNA: TGTGCCAGCAGCTACAGGGTTTCCGAGCAGTACTTC
CDR3: CASSYRVSEQYF

size: .
J: TRBJ1-1
D: TRBD1
V: TRBV20-1
DNA: TGCAGTGCTAGGGGTCTTCCGGGACAGGGCTGGACTGAAGCTTTCTTT
CDR3: CSARGLPGQGWTEAFF

size: .
J: TRBJ2-5
D: TRBD1
V: TRBV6-5
DNA: TGTGCCAGCACCTGGGACAGACAAGAGACCCAGTACTTC
CDR3: CASTWDRQETQYF

size: .
J: TRBJ1-1
D: .
V: TRBV12-3/TRBV12-4
DNA: TGTGCCAGCAGTTTCCCAAAGGGGGTAGGAGCTTTCTTT
CDR3: CASSFPKGVGAFF

size: .
J: TRBJ1-4
D: TRBD1
V: TRBV28
DNA: TGTGCCAGCAGTCCTGACAGGGACGCTTCGACTAATGAAAAACTGTTTTTT
CDR3: CASSPDRDASTNEKLFF

size: .
J: TRBJ2-3
D: .
V: TRBV6-5
DNA: TGTGCCAGCAGTTACCGCAATCTCGACGGGGGAGATACGCAGTATTTT
CDR3: CASSYRNLDGGDTQYF

size: few
J: TRBJ2-2
D: TRBD1
V: TRBV11-2
DNA: TGTGCCAGCAGTTACACAGGGGTGAACACCGGGGAGCTGTTTTTT
CDR3: CASSYTGVNTGELFF

size: few
J: TRBJ1-1
D: .
V: TRBV6-5
DNA: TGTGCCAGCAGTTACTCTAGGGTAACCGGGACATCTCCCACGGGAGCTTTCTTT
CDR3: CASSYSRVTGTSPTGAFF

size: many
J: TRBJ2-3
D: .
V: TRBV28
DNA: TGTGCCAGCAGTTCCCCGGTCACAGATACGCAGTATTTT
CDR3: CASSSPVTDTQYF

size: few
J: TRBJ2-7
D: .
V: TRBV20-1
DNA: TGCAGTGCTAGAGCTTATAGGGGGAGTAACGAGCAGTACTTC
CDR3: CSARAYRGSNEQYF

size: few
J: TRBJ1-2
D: TRBD1
V: TRBV5-4
DNA: TGTGCCAGCAGCTTGGAGACAGGGGGATATCAAGGCTACACCTTC
CDR3: CASSLETGGYQGYTF

size: many
J: TRBJ1-1
D: TRBD1
V: TRBV6-5
DNA: TGTGCCAGCAGATACGGGACAGACTGGGGCACTGAAGCTTTCTTT
CDR3: CASRYGTDWGTEAFF

size: .
J: TRBJ1-3
D: TRBD1
V: TRBV7-9
DNA: TGTGCCAGCAGCTTTACGGGACAGGGACGAAACACCATATATTTT
CDR3: CASSFTGQGRNTIYF

size: .
J: TRBJ2-5
D: .
V: TRBV7-2
DNA: TGTGCCAGCAGCCGCGGGGTCCTCCAAGAGACCCAGTACTTC
CDR3: CASSRGVLQETQYF

size: .
J: TRBJ1-5
D: .
V: TRBV2
DNA: TGTGCCAGCAGTGAAGTCGACGGCAATCAGCCCCAGCATTTT
CDR3: CASSEVDGNQPQHF

size: many
J: TRBJ2-5
D: .
V: TRBV25-1
DNA: TGTGCCAGCAGTGAATTTCTGAACGGCGGGGAGACCCAGTACTTC
CDR3: CASSEFLNGGETQYF

size: .
J: TRBJ1-1
D: .
V: TRBV10-3
DNA: TGTGCCTCACGCCCCACGGAGGGAGGCACTGAAGCTTTCTTT
CDR3: CASRPTEGGTEAFF

size: few
J: TRBJ1-2
D: .
V: TRBV15
DNA: TGTGCCACCAGCAGAGAGGCAGGGATGGGCTATGGCTACACCTTC
CDR3: CATSREAGMGYGYTF

size: many
J: TRBJ1-5
D: .
V: TRBV20-1
DNA: TGCAGTGCGGAGGGGCCAAATCAGCCCCAGCATTTT
CDR3: CSAEGPNQPQHF

size: many
J: TRBJ1-1
D: .
V: TRBV7-6
DNA: TGTGCCAGCAGCTTGTCAGACCTGAACACTGAAGCTTTCTTT
CDR3: CASSLSDLNTEAFF

size: .
J: TRBJ2-7
D: .
V: TRBV27
DNA: TGTGCCAGCAGTCATCCGGGGGCTTCCTACGAGCAGTACTTC
CDR3: CASSHPGASYEQYF

size: few
J: TRBJ1-4
D: .
V: TRBV5-4
DNA: TGTGCCAGCAGCTTTTTGCCAGCTGAAAAACTGTTTTTT
CDR3: CASSFLPAEKLFF

size: many
J: TRBJ1-5
D: .
V: TRBV2
DNA: TGTGCCAGCAGTGAAGGCAGACGACAGCCCCAGCATTTT
CDR3: CASSEGRRQPQHF

size: .
J: TRBJ2-7
D: .
V: TRBV7-2
DNA: TGTGCCAGCAGCTTAGGTTTGAGCTCCTACGAGCAGTACTTC
CDR3: CASSLGLSSYEQYF

size: many
J: TRBJ2-1
D: .
V: TRBV12-3/TRBV12-4
DNA: TGTGCCAGCAGTTTGGGCAGACCCAATGAGCAGTTCTTC
CDR3: CASSLGRPNEQFF

size: .
J: TRBJ1-2
D: .
V: TRBV5-6
DNA: TGTGCCAGCAGCCGGGTACACAGGACTAACTATGGCTACACCTTC
CDR3: CASSRVHRTNYGYTF

size: .
J: TRBJ1-3
D: TRBD1
V: TRBV12-3/TRBV12-4
DNA: TGTGCCAGCAGTTCAAGGGACAGGGGAAGAGGAAACACCATATATTTT
CDR3: CASSSRDRGRGNTIYF

size: many
J: TRBJ2-3
D: .
V: TRBV3-1
DNA: TGTGCCAGCAGCCAAGGGTTGGGCGGTGGAGATACGCAGTATTTT
CDR3: CASSQGLGGGDTQYF

size: few
J: TRBJ2-1
D: .
V: TRBV4-2
DNA: TGTGCCAGCAGCCAAGAGGTCGGGGCCGATGAGCAGTTCTTC
CDR3: CASSQEVGADEQFF

size: many
J: TRBJ1-5
D: .
V: TRBV12-3/TRBV12-4
DNA: TGTGCCAGCAGTTTGGTTAAGGTAACTCAGCCCCAGCATTTT
CDR3: CASSLVKVTQPQHF

size: few
J: TRBJ1-2
D: TRBD1
V: TRBV29-1
DNA: TGCAGCGTTGAATCAGGGGGCGGCGGCTACACCTTC
CDR3: CSVESGGGGYTF

size: few
J: TRBJ1-6
D: .
V: TRBV28
DNA: TGTGCCAGCAGTTTCCAGCCGATTTTCTCCTATAATTCACCCCTCCACTTT
CDR3: CASSFQPIFSYNSPLHF

size: many
J: TRBJ1-2
D: .
V: TRBV7-2
DNA: TGTGCCAGCAGCCTATCCCTATATGGCTACACCTTC
CDR3: CASSLSLYGYTF

size: many
J: TRBJ2-5
D: TRBD2
V: TRBV6-2/TRBV6-3
DNA: TGTGCCAGCCGGGCTAGCGGTACGCAAGAGACCCAGTACTTC
CDR3: CASRASGTQETQYF

size: many
J: TRBJ1-2
D: TRBD1
V: TRBV28
DNA: TGTGCCAGCAGTTTTCAGGGGGAAAGGGGCGGCTACACCTTC
CDR3: CASSFQGERGGYTF

size: .
J: TRBJ1-5
D: .
V: TRBV6-4
DNA: TGTGCCAGCAGTGAAAGCCCCAATCAGCCCCAGCATTTT
CDR3: CASSESPNQPQHF

size: few
J: TRBJ1-5
D: .
V: TRBV19
DNA: TGTGCCAGTTGTCGGACCGGGACGGCCGATCAGCCCCAGCATTTT
CDR3: CASCRTGTADQPQHF

size: many
J: TRBJ1-2
D: TRBD1
V: TRBV10-3
DNA: TGTGCCATCAGTGAGATGGTGTCAGGGGGTTTTTTTAATGGCTACACCTTC
CDR3: CAISEMVSGGFFNGYTF

size: .
J: TRBJ1-5
D: .
V: TRBV6-2/TRBV6-3
DNA: TGTGCCAGCAAACTGGTGGTTGGTAATCAGCCCCAGCATTTT
CDR3: CASKLVVGNQPQHF

size: many
J: TRBJ2-5
D: TRBD1
V: TRBV28
DNA: TGTGCCAGCAGCGAGACAGGGGAAGAGACCCAGTACTTC
CDR3: CASSETGEETQYF

size: few
J: TRBJ1-2
D: TRBD1
V: TRBV5-5
DNA: TGTGCCAGCAGCTTGATAACGGGACAGCAGAAATATCCTAACTATGGCTACACCTTC
CDR3: CASSLITGQQKYPNYGYTF

size: many
J: TRBJ1-1
D: .
V: TRBV10-3
DNA: TGTGCCATCAGTGAAGTTGAGGGATACACTGAAGCTTTCTTT
CDR3: CAISEVEGYTEAFF

size: many
J: TRBJ1-3
D: .
V: TRBV25-1
DNA: TGTGCCAGCAGGGACACCAGCTCTGGAAACACCATATATTTT
CDR3: CASRDTSSGNTIYF

size: many
J: TRBJ1-1
D: TRBD1
V: TRBV5-5
DNA: TGTGCCAGCAGCTTCTCCACACAACAGGGGCCGAACACTGAAGCTTTCTTT
CDR3: CASSFSTQQGPNTEAFF

size: .
J: TRBJ2-5
D: TRBD1
V: TRBV2
DNA: TGTGCCAGCAGCGCCGGGACAGCCCAAGAGACCCAGTACTTC
CDR3: CASSAGTAQETQYF

size: .
J: TRBJ2-7
D: .
V: TRBV3-1
DNA: TGTGCCAGCAGCCAAGATTTGGGTCGGGGCTACGAGCAGTACTTC
CDR3: CASSQDLGRGYEQYF

size: many
J: TRBJ1-1
D: .
V: TRBV29-1
DNA: TGCAGCGTTGGTCCGGGACGGGAGGGATCTGAAGCTTTCTTT
CDR3: CSVGPGREGSEAFF

size: many
J: TRBJ2-1
D: TRBD1
V: TRBV28
DNA: TGTGCCAGCAGTCTTGGCGGACAGGGGGGCAATGAGCAGTTCTTC
CDR3: CASSLGGQGGNEQFF

size: few
J: TRBJ1-5
D: .
V: TRBV5-5
DNA: TGTGCCAGCAGCTCGGACGCATTAGCAAATCAGCCCCAGCATTTT
CDR3: CASSSDALANQPQHF

size: few
J: TRBJ2-7
D: .
V: TRBV28
DNA: TGTGCCAGCAGTTTGTTCTCCCAGGTTATCCACGAGCAGTACTTC
CDR3: CASSLFSQVIHEQYF

size: .
J: TRBJ2-7
D: .
V: TRBV9
DNA: TGTGCCAGCAGCCCCACTTCCCCCTACGAGCAGTACTTC
CDR3: CASSPTSPYEQYF

size: few
J: TRBJ2-3
D: TRBD2
V: TRBV2
DNA: TGTGCCAGCAGCCTCAGAGGGATAGCGGGGGCCAGCACAGATACGCAGTATTTT
CDR3: CASSLRGIAGASTDTQYF

size: .
J: TRBJ1-1
D: TRBD1
V: TRBV12-3/TRBV12-4
DNA: TGTGCCAGCAGTTTGGACAGGGGGATGAACACTGAAGCTTTCTTT
CDR3: CASSLDRGMNTEAFF

size: many
J: TRBJ1-2
D: .
V: TRBV11-1
DNA: TGTGCCAGCAGCCTAGACGGGTCGCATGGCTACACCTTC
CDR3: CASSLDGSHGYTF